Listed below are T cell receptor beta chains from one sample, sequenced in a study of T-cell memory formation after mild COVID-19. TCRdb reanalysed the 5' RACE reads using MiXCR and keeps one entry per CDR3 protein. The table shows fewer than 450,000 distinct CDR3 sequences, with roughly 21% occurring only once. Sequenced material: PBMCs or a T cell subset sorted from them (not recorded which). Receptors originate from an adult woman who had mild COVID-19 (a few samples of this study predate the infection). Cell type and time point are not known. Each CDR3 is given with its conserved first and last residue. The D gene is left open where the match is weak. A clone size is listed for some rows: how often the clone was seen (once, few, many), or a class if it is expanded.

>TRBJ2-5|TRBV7-9|.|few
CASSLVHSGLETQYF
TGTGCCAGCAGCTTAGTTCACTCGGGCTTAGAGACCCAGTACTTC
>TRBJ2-7|TRBV7-9|.|.
CASSKRLEGIYEQYF
TGTGCCAGCAGCAAAAGACTAGAGGGCATCTACGAGCAGTACTTC
>TRBJ2-5|TRBV7-2|TRBD2|few
CASSSRASGSYETQYF
TGTGCCAGCAGCTCCCGGGCTAGCGGGAGCTACGAGACCCAGTACTTC
>TRBJ2-1|TRBV6-1|.|few
CASRTDASSYNEQFF
TGTGCCAGCAGGACCGACGCTAGCTCCTACAATGAGCAGTTCTTC
>TRBJ2-7|TRBV5-6|.|few
CASSSEGVTGYEQYF
TGTGCCAGCAGCTCAGAGGGGGTGACGGGCTACGAGCAGTACTTC
>TRBJ2-2|TRBV7-3|TRBD2|few
CASSAGLAGAGTGELFF
TGTGCCAGCAGCGCGGGACTAGCGGGAGCGGGCACCGGGGAGCTGTTTTTT
>TRBJ2-1|TRBV6-5|TRBD1|.
CASSYSMGTGIYEQFF
TGTGCCAGCAGTTACTCGATGGGGACAGGGATATATGAGCAGTTCTTC
>TRBJ1-1|TRBV7-9|.|.
CASSLVHTEAFF
TGTGCCAGCAGCTTAGTGCACACTGAAGCTTTCTTT
>TRBJ1-1|TRBV20-1|.|few
CSAIYWGKGTEAFF
TGCAGTGCCATCTACTGGGGGAAGGGCACTGAAGCTTTCTTT
>TRBJ1-1|TRBV11-2|.|.
CASSFDRSGTEAFF
TGTGCCAGCAGCTTCGACAGATCAGGGACTGAAGCTTTCTTT
>TRBJ1-2|TRBV12-3/TRBV12-4|.|.
CATSGPSYLIHGYTF
TGTGCCACCTCGGGCCCATCATATCTTATACATGGCTACACCTTC
>TRBJ1-1|TRBV12-3/TRBV12-4|.|few
CASSLGPAQGRDTEAFF
TGTGCCAGCAGTTTAGGGCCGGCACAGGGTAGGGACACTGAAGCTTTCTTT
>TRBJ2-1|TRBV3-1|.|.
CASSHTPEKQFF
TGTGCCAGCAGCCATACGCCGGAGAAGCAGTTCTTC
>TRBJ2-3|TRBV7-8|.|few
CASSSEGDTQYF
TGTGCCAGCAGCTCGGAAGGGGATACGCAGTATTTT
>TRBJ2-7|TRBV12-5|.|few
CASGLGLQSPYEQYF
TGTGCTAGTGGTTTGGGGCTTCAGTCCCCCTACGAGCAGTACTTC
>TRBJ2-7|TRBV3-1|.|.
CASSHREGYEQYF
TGTGCCAGCAGCCACAGGGAAGGCTACGAGCAGTACTTC
>TRBJ1-2|TRBV27|TRBD1|few
CASSSRQGDGYTF
TGTGCCAGCAGTTCCCGACAGGGCGATGGCTACACCTTC
>TRBJ2-1|TRBV12-3/TRBV12-4|TRBD2|few
CASSFKRLAGASSYNEQFF
TGTGCCAGCAGTTTCAAACGACTAGCGGGGGCCAGCTCCTACAATGAGCAGTTCTTC
>TRBJ2-1|TRBV9|TRBD2|many
CASGGGLAGRNEQFF
TGTGCCAGCGGGGGAGGGCTAGCGGGCCGCAATGAGCAGTTCTTC
>TRBJ2-5|TRBV10-3|.|.
CAISPTQETQYF
TGTGCCATCAGTCCCACGCAAGAGACCCAGTACTTC
>TRBJ2-2|TRBV7-2|.|few
CASGLEGRTGELFF
TGTGCCAGCGGACTGGAGGGTAGGACCGGGGAGCTGTTTTTT
>TRBJ2-2|TRBV6-6|.|few
CASSYSTFDRFHGELFF
TGTGCCAGCAGTTACTCCACCTTCGACAGGTTCCACGGGGAGCTGTTTTTT
>TRBJ2-1|TRBV24-1|.|.
CATSDFTGDSYNEQFF
TGTGCCACCAGTGATTTCACGGGGGACTCCTACAATGAGCAGTTCTTC
>TRBJ2-2|TRBV24-1|TRBD1|few
CATSDRGTGRVRAGELFF
TGTGCCACCAGTGACCGAGGGACAGGGAGGGTGAGGGCCGGGGAGCTGTTTTTT
>TRBJ1-1|TRBV29-1|.|.
CSAASDSTNTEAFF
TGCAGCGCCGCCTCTGACAGCACGAACACTGAAGCTTTCTTT
>TRBJ1-4|TRBV7-9|.|.
CASGEWPNEKLFF
TGTGCCAGCGGGGAATGGCCTAATGAAAAACTGTTTTTT
>TRBJ2-3|TRBV5-1|.|many
CASSHWSSTDTQYF
TGCGCCAGCAGCCACTGGTCCAGCACAGATACGCAGTATTTT
>TRBJ2-1|TRBV11-2|TRBD2|.
CASSPSRTSGRGEQFF
TGTGCCAGCAGCCCAAGCCGCACTAGCGGGAGAGGTGAGCAGTTCTTC
>TRBJ1-2|TRBV29-1|.|.
CSAQDAGLYGYTF
TGCAGCGCCCAGGACGCAGGTCTCTATGGCTACACCTTC
>TRBJ2-5|TRBV10-3|.|.
CAISESVGKETQYF
TGTGCCATCAGTGAGTCGGTCGGAAAAGAGACCCAGTACTTC
>TRBJ1-4|TRBV12-3/TRBV12-4|TRBD1|.
CASSLEGARKKLFF
TGTGCCAGCAGTTTAGAGGGGGCCCGGAAAAAACTGTTTTTT
>TRBJ2-1|TRBV4-1|.|.
CASSKPSEEGPYNEQFF
TGCGCCAGCAGCAAACCCTCAGAGGAGGGCCCTTACAATGAGCAGTTCTTC
>TRBJ1-1|TRBV7-2|.|once
CASSLVRGYTEAFF
TGTGCCAGCAGCTTAGTTCGCGGGTACACTGAAGCTTTCTTT
>TRBJ2-3|TRBV6-2/TRBV6-3|TRBD2|few
CASSPEGLESYF
TGTGCCAGCAGCCCGGAGGGACTAGAGTCGTATTTT
>TRBJ2-1|TRBV15|TRBD1|many
CATSSGQGGGEQFF
TGTGCCACCAGCAGCGGACAGGGAGGAGGTGAGCAGTTCTTC
>TRBJ2-3|TRBV5-1|.|few
CASSLDRPTDTQYF
TGCGCCAGCAGCTTGGACCGACCCACAGATACGCAGTATTTT
>TRBJ2-3|TRBV6-5|.|many
CASSPDTGSITDTQYF
TGTGCCAGCAGTCCCGATACCGGTTCGATCACAGATACGCAGTATTTT
>TRBJ2-7|TRBV12-3/TRBV12-4|.|many
CASSLYGGEQYF
TGTGCCAGCAGTTTATATGGGGGCGAGCAGTACTTC
>TRBJ1-6|TRBV3-1|.|few
CASSQGALRALHF
TGTGCCAGCAGCCAAGGGGCACTTAGGGCCCTCCACTTT